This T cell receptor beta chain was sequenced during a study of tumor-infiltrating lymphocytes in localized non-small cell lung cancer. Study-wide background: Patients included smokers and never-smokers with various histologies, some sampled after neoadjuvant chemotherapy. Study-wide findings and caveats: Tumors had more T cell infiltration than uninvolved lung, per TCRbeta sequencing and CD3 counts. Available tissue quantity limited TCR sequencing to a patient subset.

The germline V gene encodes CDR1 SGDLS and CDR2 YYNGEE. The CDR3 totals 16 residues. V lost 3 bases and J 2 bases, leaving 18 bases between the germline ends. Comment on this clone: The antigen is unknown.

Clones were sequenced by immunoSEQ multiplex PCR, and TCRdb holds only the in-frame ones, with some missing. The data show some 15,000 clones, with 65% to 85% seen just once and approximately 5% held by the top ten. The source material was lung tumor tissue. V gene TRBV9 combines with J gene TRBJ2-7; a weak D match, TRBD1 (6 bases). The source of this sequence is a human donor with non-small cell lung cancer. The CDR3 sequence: CASSAEVWTATYEQYF. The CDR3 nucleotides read TGTGCCAGCAGCGCTGAGGTTTGGACAGCCACCTACGAGCAGTACTTC.